This TCR beta chain was found in a study of blood T cell repertoires in COVID-19. Germline values: CDR1 SGHTA, CDR2 FQGNSA. CDR3 length equals 15 residues. After removal of 1 base from V and 5 bases from J, the junction contained 4 bases not matched to a gene. The protocol was immunoSEQ multiplex PCR, while the TCRdb copy is restricted to in-frame clones and leaves out a portion. The sample records under 350,000 clones, approximately 85% being singletons. The TCR comes from a human donor in a cohort sampled during active COVID-19. Sequenced: peripheral blood. The chain has TRBV7-2 and TRBJ1-5; 8 bases fit TRBD1. The CDR3 nucleotides are TGTGCCAGCAGCTTAGACAGGGGGTACCATCAGCCCCAGCATTTT. This encodes CASSLDRGYHQPQHF.